This is a list of T cell receptor beta chains from one sample in a study of T-cell memory formation after mild COVID-19. TCRdb recomputed calls from the 5' RACE reads with MiXCR, one row per CDR3 protein. The sample records fewer than 60,000 distinct CDR3 sequences, about 30% being singletons. Sequencing was done on a sample of PBMCs or a T cell subset sorted from them (not recorded which). Source of these receptors: a young man who had mild COVID-19 (a few samples of this study predate the infection). Cell type and time point are not known. CDR3s include the opening cysteine and the closing phenylalanine or tryptophan. The D gene is left open where the match is weak. A row's size may be missing; if present it is once, few, many or a size class.

DNA,CDR3,D,J,size,V
TGTGCCAGCAGCAAGCCCCCAGGGGATTCACGCTCCTACAATGAGCAGTTCTTC,CASSKPPGDSRSYNEQFF,.,TRBJ2-1,few,TRBV21-1
TGTGCCAGCAGCCAAGTGATGCAGGTTAACGAGCAGTACTTC,CASSQVMQVNEQYF,.,TRBJ2-7,few,TRBV3-1
TGCGCCAGCAGCCACCCCCCGGGACTAGCGGATTACAATGAGCAGTTCTTC,CASSHPPGLADYNEQFF,TRBD2,TRBJ2-1,few,TRBV4-3
TGTAGGGCGAGATTCGCTGGGGCCAACGTCCTGACTTTC,CRARFAGANVLTF,.,TRBJ2-6,.,TRBV7-2
TGTGCCAGCAGCTCCCATCTACAGAACACTGAAGCTTTCTTT,CASSSHLQNTEAFF,.,TRBJ1-1,.,TRBV5-4
TGTGCCAGCAGCCACTCGTCAGTTGCAACTAATGAAAAACTGTTTTTT,CASSHSSVATNEKLFF,.,TRBJ1-4,few,TRBV3-1
TGTGCCAGCAGCCCATTCGGGGGCTCCGAGCAGTACTTC,CASSPFGGSEQYF,.,TRBJ2-7,.,TRBV7-3
TGCGCCAGCAGCCAAGACGAACAGATAGGATATGGCTACACCTTC,CASSQDEQIGYGYTF,.,TRBJ1-2,.,TRBV4-3
TGTGCCATCAGAGGAGGCACTAATGAAAAACTGTTTTTT,CAIRGGTNEKLFF,.,TRBJ1-4,few,TRBV10-3
TGCGCCAGCAGCCAAGTAGGGAGGGAGACCCAGTACTTC,CASSQVGRETQYF,.,TRBJ2-5,.,TRBV4-1
TGTGCCAGCAGTGGAAGGGGCGAGGATACGCAGTATTTT,CASSGRGEDTQYF,.,TRBJ2-3,.,TRBV2
TGTGCCAGTAGTATGGGGCTGGGACTCGGGGAGCAGTTCTTC,CASSMGLGLGEQFF,.,TRBJ2-1,.,TRBV19
TGTGCCAGCAGCGTAGAAGGTAGCGGGGGAGAGACCCAGTACTTC,CASSVEGSGGETQYF,TRBD2,TRBJ2-5,.,TRBV9
TGCAGCGTTGTACTCTCGGTACCCATAGAAAACTATGGCTACACCTTC,CSVVLSVPIENYGYTF,.,TRBJ1-2,.,TRBV29-1
TGCGCCAGCAGCCAAGAAGAGGGCGGGGGCACCACAGATACGCAGTATTTT,CASSQEEGGGTTDTQYF,.,TRBJ2-3,.,TRBV4-1
TGTGCCAGCAGTCAGGACAGGGGGCGGCCCTCGCCCCAGCATTTT,CASSQDRGRPSPQHF,TRBD1,TRBJ1-5,few,TRBV6-6
TGTGCCAGCAGCTTAGATGGGTCCTATGAGCAGTTCTTC,CASSLDGSYEQFF,.,TRBJ2-1,many,TRBV7-6
TGTGCCAGCAGCTTTTACCGACATAAGACAGGGGGGAACTCTGGAAACACCATATATTTT,CASSFYRHKTGGNSGNTIYF,TRBD1,TRBJ1-3,.,TRBV7-2
TGCGCCAGCAGCGACAAACGACAGGCGGACGAGCAGTACTTC,CASSDKRQADEQYF,.,TRBJ2-7,.,TRBV5-1
TGTGCCAGCTCACCACCGGGTGGATCAGAGACCCAGTACTTC,CASSPPGGSETQYF,.,TRBJ2-5,few,TRBV18
TGCGCCAGCAGCCAAGAGGGCGGCGGGACTGAAGCTTTCTTT,CASSQEGGGTEAFF,.,TRBJ1-1,few,TRBV4-1
TGCAGCGTTGACGGAGGGCAGGGTAGCTTCCAAGAGACCCAGTACTTC,CSVDGGQGSFQETQYF,.,TRBJ2-5,few,TRBV29-1
TGTGCCAGCAGCCAGGTGGCAACTAATGAAAAACTGTTTTTT,CASSQVATNEKLFF,.,TRBJ1-4,.,TRBV14
TGTGCCAGCAGCTTTGTGAGGCTCGGTGGCGAAAAACTGTTTTTT,CASSFVRLGGEKLFF,.,TRBJ1-4,.,TRBV11-2
TGCGCCAGCAGGTGTTCCCAAGAGACCCAGTACTTC,CASRCSQETQYF,.,TRBJ2-5,.,TRBV10-1
TGTGCCAGCCAAGGGGGGGGTGGGGCTCAAGAGACCCAGTACTTC,CASQGGGGAQETQYF,.,TRBJ2-5,many,TRBV6-6
TGCGCCAGCAGCCAACTGGGGCAGGGGAACACTGAAGCTTTCTTT,CASSQLGQGNTEAFF,.,TRBJ1-1,.,TRBV4-1
TGCAGCGCTGGGTTGGGCGGGGGTCGGTACTTC,CSAGLGGGRYF,TRBD2,TRBJ2-7,few,TRBV29-1
TGCGCCAGCAGCCAGGAGACTGTCAACACCGGGGAGCTGTTTTTT,CASSQETVNTGELFF,.,TRBJ2-2,few,TRBV4-3
TGCGCCAGCAGCGGGGGTAATGGTGTTAATGAGCAGTTCTTC,CASSGGNGVNEQFF,.,TRBJ2-1,.,TRBV5-1
TGCAGCGTTGAAGAAATGCTTGTAGGGCCTGAGCAGTTCTTC,CSVEEMLVGPEQFF,.,TRBJ2-1,.,TRBV29-1
TGTGCCAGCAGTTACTCCTCCGGGACTACATTCACAGATACGCAGTATTTT,CASSYSSGTTFTDTQYF,TRBD2,TRBJ2-3,few,TRBV6-6
TGTGCCAGCAGCCAAAAACAGGGAGACTACAATGAGCAGTTCTTC,CASSQKQGDYNEQFF,.,TRBJ2-1,.,TRBV11-3
TGTGCCAGCAGCCCCCTACGAACTGAAGCTTTCTTT,CASSPLRTEAFF,.,TRBJ1-1,.,TRBV7-9
TGCGCCAGCAGCCAAGATGAGGTCGCCGGGGAGCTGTTTTTT,CASSQDEVAGELFF,.,TRBJ2-2,few,TRBV4-1
TGTGCCAGTAAGGAGAGGATAAGCACAGATACGCAGTATTTT,CASKERISTDTQYF,.,TRBJ2-3,.,TRBV19
TGTGCCAGCAGCCAAGGAGCGGGGGGGCAGGTGGGTGAGCAGTTCTTC,CASSQGAGGQVGEQFF,TRBD2,TRBJ2-1,.,TRBV4-2
TGTGCCACCAACCAACAGGGATCCTACAATGAGCAGTTCTTC,CATNQQGSYNEQFF,.,TRBJ2-1,many,TRBV15
TGTGCCACCGGAGAGGGTACGGGGTACGAGCAGTACTTC,CATGEGTGYEQYF,.,TRBJ2-7,.,TRBV15
TGCGCCAGCAGCCAAGTATACCTAGCGGAGATTTTCACAGATACGCAGTATTTT,CASSQVYLAEIFTDTQYF,TRBD2,TRBJ2-3,.,TRBV4-3
TGCGCCAGCAGCTCGGATATAAAGACCCAGTACTTC,CASSSDIKTQYF,.,TRBJ2-5,.,TRBV5-1
TGTGCCAGCTCACCCATATTCAGGGCGTCGAACACTGAAGCTTTCTTT,CASSPIFRASNTEAFF,.,TRBJ1-1,.,TRBV18
TGCGCCAGCAGCCCAAACCCGGTCGCAGGGGGCAGAGGCACTGAAGCTTTCTTT,CASSPNPVAGGRGTEAFF,TRBD1,TRBJ1-1,.,TRBV5-1
TGTGCCAGCAGTTACCCTAGCGGGGACGGAGAGACCCAGTACTTC,CASSYPSGDGETQYF,TRBD2,TRBJ2-5,.,TRBV6-2/TRBV6-3
TGTGCCAGCAGTATGGGGGGCCACGAGCAGTACTTC,CASSMGGHEQYF,.,TRBJ2-7,.,TRBV25-1
TGTGCCAGTAGTCCTAGCGGGGGTGCCCGCGAGCAGTACTTC,CASSPSGGAREQYF,TRBD2,TRBJ2-7,few,TRBV19
TGTGCCAGCAGTGGTCAGGGGCAAGAGACCCAGTACTTC,CASSGQGQETQYF,.,TRBJ2-5,few,TRBV6-5
TGTGCCAGCAGTGGCCCCGGGACATCTTATGGCTACACCTTC,CASSGPGTSYGYTF,.,TRBJ1-2,.,TRBV2
TGTGCCAGCAGCTTAACACCCGGGACGCCTAACAATGAGCAGTTCTTC,CASSLTPGTPNNEQFF,.,TRBJ2-1,.,TRBV7-3